This TCR beta chain was recovered during a study of blood T cell repertoires in COVID-19. Study overall: Samples of COVID-19 (acute and convalescent) were obtained from the United States, Italy and Spain. In each case, the material was cDNA or gDNA derived from T cells, B-cell-depleted T cells, or PBMCs.

V gave up 0 bases and J gave up 6 bases; unmatched junction bases: 8. Germline CDR1 and CDR2: KGHSH and LQKENI. CDR3 length: 15 amino acids. In the source study's methods: It was from reference gene primer amplification that nucleated cell counts were estimated. Profiled with immunoSEQ multiplex PCR; TCRdb holds only in-frame clones, not every one. That table furnishes V, J and clone size, whereas the DNA furnished D and trimming. The data show over 45,000 clones, more than 70% seen once. The specimen was peripheral blood. This clonotype was sampled from a man in his sixties with active COVID-19. The chain recombines TRBV18 with TRBJ2-7, with 7 bases matching TRBD2. CDR3 in DNA: TGTGCCAGCTCACCACCGGGGGGGGGACCCTCCGAGCAGTACTTC. As protein: CASSPPGGGPSEQYF.